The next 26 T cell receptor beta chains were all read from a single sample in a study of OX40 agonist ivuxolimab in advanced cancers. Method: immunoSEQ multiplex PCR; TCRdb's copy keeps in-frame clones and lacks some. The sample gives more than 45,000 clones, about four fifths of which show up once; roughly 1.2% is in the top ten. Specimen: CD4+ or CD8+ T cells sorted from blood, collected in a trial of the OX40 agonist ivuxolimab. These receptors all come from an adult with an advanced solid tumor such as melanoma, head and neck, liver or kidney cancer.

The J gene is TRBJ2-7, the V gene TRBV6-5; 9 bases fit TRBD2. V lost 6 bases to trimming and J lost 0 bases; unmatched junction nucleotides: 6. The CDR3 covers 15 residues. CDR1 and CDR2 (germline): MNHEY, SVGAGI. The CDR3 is CASRRLAESSYEQYF. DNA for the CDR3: TGTGCCAGCAGAAGACTAGCGGAAAGCTCCTACGAGCAGTACTTC.

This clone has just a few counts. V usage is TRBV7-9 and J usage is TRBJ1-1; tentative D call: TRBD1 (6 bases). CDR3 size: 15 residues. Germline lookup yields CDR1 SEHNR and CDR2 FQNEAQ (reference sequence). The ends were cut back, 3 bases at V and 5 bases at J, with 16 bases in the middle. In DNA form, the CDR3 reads TGTGCCAGCAGCTTGTCCGGGCAGGGGAGGACTGAAGCTTTCTTT. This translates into CASSLSGQGRTEAFF.

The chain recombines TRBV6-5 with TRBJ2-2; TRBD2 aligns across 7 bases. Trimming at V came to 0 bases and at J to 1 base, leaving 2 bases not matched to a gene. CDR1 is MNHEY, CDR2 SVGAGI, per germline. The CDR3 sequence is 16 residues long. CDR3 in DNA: TGTGCCAGCAGTTACTCGCCTAGCGGGAACACCGGGGAGCTGTTTTTT. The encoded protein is CASSYSPSGNTGELFF.

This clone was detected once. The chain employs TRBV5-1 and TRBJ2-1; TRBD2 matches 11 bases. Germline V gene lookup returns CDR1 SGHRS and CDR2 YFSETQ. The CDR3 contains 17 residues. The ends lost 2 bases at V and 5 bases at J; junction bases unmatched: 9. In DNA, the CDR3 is TGCGCCAGCAGCTTTAATGTAGGGACTAGCGGAAACAATGAGCAGTTCTTC. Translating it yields CASSFNVGTSGNNEQFF.

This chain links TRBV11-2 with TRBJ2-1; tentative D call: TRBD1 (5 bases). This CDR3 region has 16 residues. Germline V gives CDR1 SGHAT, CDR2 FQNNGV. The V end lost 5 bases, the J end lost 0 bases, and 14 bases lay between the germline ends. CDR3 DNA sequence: TGTGCCAGCAGCCTCCTGGGGCGGAGCTCCTACAATGAGCAGTTCTTC. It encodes CASSLLGRSSYNEQFF.

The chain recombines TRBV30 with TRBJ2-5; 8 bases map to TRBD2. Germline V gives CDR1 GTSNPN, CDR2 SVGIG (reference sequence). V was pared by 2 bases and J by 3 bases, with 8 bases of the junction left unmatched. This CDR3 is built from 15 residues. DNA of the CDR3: TGTGCCTGGAGTCCCATAGGAGCGGGGGAAGAGACCCAGTACTTC. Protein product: CAWSPIGAGEETQYF.

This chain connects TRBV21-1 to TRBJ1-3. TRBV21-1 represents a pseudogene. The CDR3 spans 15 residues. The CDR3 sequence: CASVSREGTGNTIYF. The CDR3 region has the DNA TGTGCCAGCGTCTCTCGGGAGGGAACTGGAAACACCATATATTTT.

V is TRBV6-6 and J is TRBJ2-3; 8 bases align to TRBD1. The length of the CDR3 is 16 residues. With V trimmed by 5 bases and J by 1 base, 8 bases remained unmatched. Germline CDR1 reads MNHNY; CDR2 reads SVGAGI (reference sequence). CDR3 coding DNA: TGTGCCAGCAGTAAACAGACAGGGGCGGGCACAGATACGCAGTATTTT. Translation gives CASSKQTGAGTDTQYF.

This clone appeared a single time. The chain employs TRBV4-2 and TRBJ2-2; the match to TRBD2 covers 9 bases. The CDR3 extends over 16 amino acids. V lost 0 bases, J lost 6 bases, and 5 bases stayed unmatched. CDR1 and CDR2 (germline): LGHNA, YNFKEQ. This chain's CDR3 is CASSQDPGLAAGELFF. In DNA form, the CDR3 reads TGTGCCAGCAGCCAAGATCCGGGACTAGCAGCCGGGGAGCTGTTTTTT.

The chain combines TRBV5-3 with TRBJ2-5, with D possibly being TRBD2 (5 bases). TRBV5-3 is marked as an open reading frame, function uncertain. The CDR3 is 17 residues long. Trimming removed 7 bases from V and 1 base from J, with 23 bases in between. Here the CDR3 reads CARFKGAVPEIQETQYF. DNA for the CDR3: TGTGCCAGATTTAAGGGAGCCGTACCGGAAATCCAAGAGACCCAGTACTTC.

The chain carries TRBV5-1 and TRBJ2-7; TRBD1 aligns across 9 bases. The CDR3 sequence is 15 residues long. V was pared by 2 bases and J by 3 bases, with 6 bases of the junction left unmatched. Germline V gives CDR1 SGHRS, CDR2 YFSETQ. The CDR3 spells CASSFTGTGFYEQYF. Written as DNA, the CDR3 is TGCGCCAGCAGCTTTACCGGGACAGGGTTCTACGAGCAGTACTTC. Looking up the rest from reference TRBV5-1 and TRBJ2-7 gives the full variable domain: KAGVTQTPRYLIKTRGQQVTLSCSPISGHRSVSWYQQTPGQGLQFLFEYFSETQRNKGNFPGRFSGRQFSNSRSEMNVSTLELGDSALYLCASSFTGTGFYEQYFGPGTRLTVT.

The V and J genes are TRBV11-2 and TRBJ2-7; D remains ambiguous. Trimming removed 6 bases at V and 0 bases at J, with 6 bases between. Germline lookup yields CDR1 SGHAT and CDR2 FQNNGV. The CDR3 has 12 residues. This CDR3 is CASSVSSYEQYF. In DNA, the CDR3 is TGTGCCAGCAGTGTTAGCTCCTACGAGCAGTACTTC.

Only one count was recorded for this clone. CDR3 sequence: CASRRRVNTDTQYF. As DNA, the CDR3 is TGTGCCAGCAGGAGAAGAGTTAACACAGATACGCAGTATTTT. The gene calls are TRBV2 and TRBJ2-3; D remains unclear. Germline loops: CDR1 SNHLY, CDR2 FYNNEI. There are 14 residues in the CDR3. Trimming pared 6 bases from V and 2 bases from J, leaving 12 bases between.

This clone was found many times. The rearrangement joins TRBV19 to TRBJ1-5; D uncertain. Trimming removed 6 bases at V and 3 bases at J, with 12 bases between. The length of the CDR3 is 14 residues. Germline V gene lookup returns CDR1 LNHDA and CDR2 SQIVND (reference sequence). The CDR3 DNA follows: TGTGCCAGTAGAGGGCCACAGTTCAATCAGCCCCAGCATTTT. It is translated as CASRGPQFNQPQHF. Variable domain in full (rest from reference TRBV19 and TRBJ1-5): DGGITQSPKYLFRKEGQNVTLSCEQNLNHDAMYWYRQDPGQGLRLIYYSQIVNDFQKGDIAEGYSVSREKKESFPLTVTSAQKNPTAFYLCASRGPQFNQPQHFGDGTRLSIL.

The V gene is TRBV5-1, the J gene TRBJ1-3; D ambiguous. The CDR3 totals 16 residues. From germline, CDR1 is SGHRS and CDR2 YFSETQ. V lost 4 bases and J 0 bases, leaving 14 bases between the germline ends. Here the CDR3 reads CASSPTLKSSGNTIYF. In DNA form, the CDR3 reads TGCGCCAGCAGCCCGACTCTGAAGAGCTCTGGAAACACCATATATTTT. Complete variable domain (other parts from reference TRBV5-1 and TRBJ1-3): KAGVTQTPRYLIKTRGQQVTLSCSPISGHRSVSWYQQTPGQGLQFLFEYFSETQRNKGNFPGRFSGRQFSNSRSEMNVSTLELGDSALYLCASSPTLKSSGNTIYFGEGSWLTVV.

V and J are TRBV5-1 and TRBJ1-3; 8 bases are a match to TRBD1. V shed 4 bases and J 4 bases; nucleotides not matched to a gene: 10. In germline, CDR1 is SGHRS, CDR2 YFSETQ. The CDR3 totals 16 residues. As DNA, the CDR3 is TGCGCCAGCAGCCGATACGACAGGGGATCAGGAAACACCATATATTTT. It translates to CASSRYDRGSGNTIYF.

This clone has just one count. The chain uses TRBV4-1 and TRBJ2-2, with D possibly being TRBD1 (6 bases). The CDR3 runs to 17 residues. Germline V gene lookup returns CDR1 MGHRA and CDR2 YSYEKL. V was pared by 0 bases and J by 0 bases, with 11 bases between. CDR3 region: CASSQDWAGANTGELFF. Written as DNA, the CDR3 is TGCGCCAGCAGCCAAGATTGGGCAGGGGCGAACACCGGGGAGCTGTTTTTT.

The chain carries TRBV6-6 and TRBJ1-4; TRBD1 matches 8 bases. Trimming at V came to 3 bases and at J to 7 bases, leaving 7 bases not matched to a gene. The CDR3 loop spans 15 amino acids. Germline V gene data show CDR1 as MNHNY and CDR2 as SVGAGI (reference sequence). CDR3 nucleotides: TGTGCCAGCAGTTATAGGACAGGGTTAAGTGAAAAACTGTTTTTT. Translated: CASSYRTGLSEKLFF.

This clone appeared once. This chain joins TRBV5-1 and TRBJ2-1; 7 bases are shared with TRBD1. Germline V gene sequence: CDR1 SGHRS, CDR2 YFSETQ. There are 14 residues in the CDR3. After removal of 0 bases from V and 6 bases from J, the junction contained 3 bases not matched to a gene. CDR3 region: CASSLGTGANEQFF. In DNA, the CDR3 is TGCGCCAGCAGCTTGGGCACAGGGGCCAATGAGCAGTTCTTC.

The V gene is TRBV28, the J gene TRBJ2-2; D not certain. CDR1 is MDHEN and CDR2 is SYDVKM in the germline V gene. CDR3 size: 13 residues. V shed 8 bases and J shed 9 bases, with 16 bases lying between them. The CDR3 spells CASSSGWIRELFF. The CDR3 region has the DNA TGTGCCAGCTCGTCAGGTTGGATCCGGGAGCTGTTTTTT. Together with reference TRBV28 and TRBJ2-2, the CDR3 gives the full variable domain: DVKVTQSSRYLVKRTGEKVFLECVQDMDHENMFWYRQDPGLGLRLIYFSYDVKMKEKGDIPEGYSVSREKKERFSLILESASTNQTSMYLCASSSGWIRELFFGEGSRLTVL.

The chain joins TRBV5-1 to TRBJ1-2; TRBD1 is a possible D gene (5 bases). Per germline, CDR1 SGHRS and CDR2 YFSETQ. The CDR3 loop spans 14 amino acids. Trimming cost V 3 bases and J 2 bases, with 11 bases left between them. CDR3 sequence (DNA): TGCGCCAGCAGCTACGGGACTGGAAACTATGGCTACACCTTC. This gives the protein CASSYGTGNYGYTF. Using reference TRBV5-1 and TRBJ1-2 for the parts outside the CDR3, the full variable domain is KAGVTQTPRYLIKTRGQQVTLSCSPISGHRSVSWYQQTPGQGLQFLFEYFSETQRNKGNFPGRFSGRQFSNSRSEMNVSTLELGDSALYLCASSYGTGNYGYTFGSGTRLTVV.

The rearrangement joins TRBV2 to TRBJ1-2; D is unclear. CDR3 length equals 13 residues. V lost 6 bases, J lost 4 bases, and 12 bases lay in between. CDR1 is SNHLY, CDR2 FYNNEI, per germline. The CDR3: CASRETGFYGYTF. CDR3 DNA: TGTGCCAGCAGGGAAACTGGCTTCTATGGCTACACCTTC.

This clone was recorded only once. Here the CDR3 reads CASSSILAGVYRNEQFF. In nucleotides, the CDR3 is TGTGCCAGCAGCTCCATCCTGGCGGGAGTGTATAGAAATGAGCAGTTCTTC. V gene TRBV7-2 combines with J gene TRBJ2-1, with 7 bases matching TRBD2. V trimming: 4 bases; J trimming: 7 bases; junction bases outside the gene matches: 16. The V gene's germline CDR1 is SGHTA and CDR2 FQGNSA. This CDR3 has 17 amino acids.

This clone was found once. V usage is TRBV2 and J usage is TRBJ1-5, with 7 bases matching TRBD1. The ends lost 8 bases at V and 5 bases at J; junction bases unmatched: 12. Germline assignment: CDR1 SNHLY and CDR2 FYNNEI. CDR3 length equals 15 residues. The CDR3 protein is CASSKGDSDHQPQHF. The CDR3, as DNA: TGTGCCAGCTCCAAGGGGGACAGTGACCATCAGCCCCAGCATTTT.

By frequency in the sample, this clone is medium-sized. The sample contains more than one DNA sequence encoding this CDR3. CDR3: CASSFGGTYEQYF. The CDR3, as DNA: TGTGCCAGCAGTTTCGGAGGCACCTACGAGCAGTACTTC. J is TRBJ2-7 and V is TRBV28; TRBD2 is a possible D gene (5 bases). Germline V lookup: CDR1 MDHEN, CDR2 SYDVKM. Deletions cut 3 bases from V and 2 bases from J, with 8 bases between. The CDR3 runs to 13 residues.

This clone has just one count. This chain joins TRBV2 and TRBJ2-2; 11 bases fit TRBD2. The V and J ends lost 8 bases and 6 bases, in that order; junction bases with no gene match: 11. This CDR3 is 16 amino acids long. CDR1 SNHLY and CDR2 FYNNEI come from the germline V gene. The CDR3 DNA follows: TGTGCCAGCGGGCCCACTAGCGGGAGCTCGTCCGGGGAGCTGTTTTTT. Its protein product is CASGPTSGSSSGELFF.